This record covers a single TCR beta chain. Germline CDR1 is SGDLS and CDR2 is YYNGEE. This CDR3 spans 14 amino acids. J was trimmed by 7 bases and V by 3 bases; bases with no gene match: 7. This specimen belongs to a study of T cell changes during pregnancy in multiple sclerosis. The table came from immunoSEQ multiplex PCR; TCRdb's copy has only in-frame clones and leaves some out. The sample contains about 40,000 clones, approximately 89% of which appear only once. The rearrangement uses TRBV9 and TRBJ2-7, with 10 nucleotides matching TRBD1. The origin of this receptor is a female donor in good health, enrolled as a control in a pregnancy study. Source: peripheral blood, taken in the first trimester of pregnancy. The CDR3 coding sequence is TGTGCCAGCAGCGCCGGGACAGGGGTGAAAGAGCAGTACTTC. Protein: CASSAGTGVKEQYF.